A selection of T cell receptor beta chains follows, all from one sample in a study of Ad26.COV2.S vaccination and SARS-CoV-2 variants. This table comes from immunoSEQ multiplex PCR, and its TCRdb copy is limited to in-frame clones, with some not included. Of 300,000 to 350,000 clones in the sample, roughly 90% were seen once. The sample consisted of peripheral blood, taken in a trial of Ad26.COV2.S vaccine versus placebo. Receptors originate from a person between 18 and 60 years old who received the Ad26.COV2.S COVID-19 vaccine or a placebo. The CDR3 runs from the conserved cysteine through the conserved F or W. Each record gives: V gene, D gene, clone size, J gene, CDR3 DNA, CDR3 protein. A D gene is named only where the DNA matches it firmly. Size values are once, few and many counts, or a class for expanded clones, and some rows have none.

TRBV11-3	-	-	TRBJ2-1	TGTGCCAGCAGCACAACTAGCATGCATGAGCAGTTCTTC	CASSTTSMHEQFF
TRBV18	TRBD1	once	TRBJ1-1	TGTGCCAGCTCACCAACGGACAGGGAAAACACTGAAGCTTTCTTT	CASSPTDRENTEAFF
TRBV19	-	-	TRBJ1-1	TGTGCCAGTAGTATGGTAGGGCGCACTGAAGCTTTCTTT	CASSMVGRTEAFF
TRBV28	-	once	TRBJ1-5	TGTGCCAGCAGGCGGGACGGCAATCAGCCCCAGCATTTT	CASRRDGNQPQHF
TRBV2	-	once	TRBJ1-1	TGTGCCAGCAGTGGTTTCGCTGAAGCTTTCTTT	CASSGFAEAFF
TRBV18	TRBD1	-	TRBJ1-4	TGTGCCAGCTCAGACAGGGGGCGGAATGAAAAACTGTTTTTT	CASSDRGRNEKLFF
TRBV2	-	-	TRBJ1-2	TGTGCCAGCAGTGATGAGAATGGCTACACCTTC	CASSDENGYTF
TRBV27	-	-	TRBJ2-5	TGTGCCAGCAGTTTAGAGTTTGGGGTACAAGAGACCCAGTACTTC	CASSLEFGVQETQYF
TRBV28	-	few	TRBJ2-3	TGTGCCAGCAGTCTGCGAACGGGCCCAGATACGCAGTATTTT	CASSLRTGPDTQYF
TRBV28	TRBD1	-	TRBJ2-7	TGTGCCAGCACCTTAGGGGGACAGGGGATCTATCTCTACGAGCAGTACTTC	CASTLGGQGIYLYEQYF
TRBV10-3	-	-	TRBJ2-3	TGTGCCATCAGTGTGGGGACGGGGAAAACAGATACGCAGTATTTT	CAISVGTGKTDTQYF
TRBV10-3	-	-	TRBJ1-6	TGTGCCATCAGTGGACAGAGCTCCTATAATTCACCCCTCCACTTT	CAISGQSSYNSPLHF
TRBV6-6	-	once	TRBJ1-5	TGTGCCAGCAGCCCAGACAGGTACAATCAGCCCCAGCATTTT	CASSPDRYNQPQHF
TRBV30	-	-	TRBJ1-1	TGTGCCTCAGTGACAGGACGGAGAATGAACACTGAAGCTTTCTTT	CASVTGRRMNTEAFF
TRBV11-3	TRBD1	once	TRBJ2-2	TGTGCCAGCAGCTTAACAGGGGTCACCGGGGAGCTGTTTTTT	CASSLTGVTGELFF
TRBV9	TRBD1	once	TRBJ1-1	TGTGCCAGCAGCGAGGACAGGGGTGTCACTGAAGCTTTCTTT	CASSEDRGVTEAFF
TRBV4-2	-	once	TRBJ1-4	TGTGCCAGCAGCCCTGTCGACGGTCAAGAAAAACTGTTTTTT	CASSPVDGQEKLFF
TRBV12-3/TRBV12-4	-	-	TRBJ1-3	TGTGCCAGCAGAAGGACCTCTGGAAACACCATATATTTT	CASRRTSGNTIYF
TRBV24-1	TRBD1	-	TRBJ2-7	TGTGCCACCAGTGACTCCGGGACAGGGGGCTACGAGCAGTACTTC	CATSDSGTGGYEQYF
TRBV6-5	TRBD1	-	TRBJ1-1	TGTGCCAGCAGACGGGACAGGGACGCTGAAGCTTTCTTT	CASRRDRDAEAFF
TRBV9	TRBD1	-	TRBJ1-5	TGTGCCAGCAGCAGGGGACAGGGGTTTGGTCAGCCCCAGCATTTT	CASSRGQGFGQPQHF
TRBV29-1	TRBD2	-	TRBJ2-7	TGCAGCGTTGAGGAGACTAGCGGGGGTGAGCAGTACTTC	CSVEETSGGEQYF
TRBV6-5	-	-	TRBJ2-7	TGTGCCAGTAGCCGGGACGGAGCCGCCTACGAGCAGTACTTC	CASSRDGAAYEQYF
TRBV28	-	-	TRBJ1-4	TGTGCCAGCAGACGCGGGGGGACGGCTAATGAAAAACTGTTTTTT	CASRRGGTANEKLFF
TRBV6-6	-	-	TRBJ1-1	TGTGCCAGCAGTCCCCGGGGACTGGGTAGCACTGAAGCTTTCTTT	CASSPRGLGSTEAFF
TRBV5-6	-	-	TRBJ2-7	TGTGCCAGCAGCTTGGGCGGGAACCCCTACGAGCAGTACTTC	CASSLGGNPYEQYF
TRBV6-2/TRBV6-3	-	-	TRBJ1-5	TGTGCCAGCAGTTACTCGGTTGCGGGTCCCAATCAGCCCCAGCATTTT	CASSYSVAGPNQPQHF
TRBV7-8	-	-	TRBJ2-1	TGTGCCAGCAGCTCTCATCGGGGGGAGCAGTTCTTC	CASSSHRGEQFF
TRBV27	TRBD2	-	TRBJ2-7	TGTGCCAGCAGTTTAAACGGCGGGAGCTCCTACGAGCAGTACTTC	CASSLNGGSSYEQYF
TRBV11-2	-	-	TRBJ2-3	TGTGCCAGCAGCTTACCGCCCGGGGGAATGTCCACAGATACGCAGTATTTT	CASSLPPGGMSTDTQYF
TRBV7-6	TRBD2	once	TRBJ2-7	TGTGCCAGCAGCCCGGACCGGGCTAGCGGCTACGAGCAGTACTTC	CASSPDRASGYEQYF
TRBV5-1	-	few	TRBJ2-7	TGCGCCAGCAGCTTGGATGGAGCCTCCTACGAGCAGTACTTC	CASSLDGASYEQYF
TRBV19	-	-	TRBJ2-7	TGTGCCAGTAGTCAACGGGACGGCTACGAGCAGTACTTC	CASSQRDGYEQYF